The entry below gives a single T cell receptor beta chain sequence along with its context. The CDR3 runs 16 residues. V shed 9 bases, J shed 0 bases, and the junction held 10 bases outside the gene matches. The germline V gene encodes CDR1 MNHGY and CDR2 SAAAGT. Methods used by the authors: For nucleated cells, counts were estimated from reference gene primer amplification. Sequencing was performed with immunoSEQ multiplex PCR; in TCRdb, only in-frame clones are kept and a portion is missing. V and J calls and clone size are as listed in that table; D and trimming were resolved from the DNA. Of 210,000 or so clones detected, under 90% appear once; the ten largest clones hold roughly 4.2%. The data were taken from a study of blood T cell repertoires in COVID-19. Looking at the study overall: The analysed material was cDNA or gDNA that came from T cells, B-cell-depleted T cells, or PBMCs.

The chain has TRBV6-8 and TRBJ2-7, with 11 bases that match TRBD1. The TCR originated in a man aged 45-60 years with acute or convalescent COVID-19. The specimen was peripheral blood. CDR3 in amino acids: CARGYRGTGGSYEQYF. The CDR3 DNA follows: TGTGCCAGAGGTTACAGGGGGACAGGGGGCTCCTACGAGCAGTACTTC.